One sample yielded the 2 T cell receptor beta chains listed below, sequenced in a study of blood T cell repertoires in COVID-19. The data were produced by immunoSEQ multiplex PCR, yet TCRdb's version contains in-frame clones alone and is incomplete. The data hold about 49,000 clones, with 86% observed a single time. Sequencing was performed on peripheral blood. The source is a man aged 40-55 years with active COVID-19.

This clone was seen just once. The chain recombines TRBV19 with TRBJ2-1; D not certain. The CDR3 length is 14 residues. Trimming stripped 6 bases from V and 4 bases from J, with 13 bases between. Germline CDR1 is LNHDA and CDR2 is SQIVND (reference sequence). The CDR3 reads CASSRIEEYNEQFF. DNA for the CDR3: TGTGCCAGTAGCAGGATTGAAGAGTACAATGAGCAGTTCTTC.

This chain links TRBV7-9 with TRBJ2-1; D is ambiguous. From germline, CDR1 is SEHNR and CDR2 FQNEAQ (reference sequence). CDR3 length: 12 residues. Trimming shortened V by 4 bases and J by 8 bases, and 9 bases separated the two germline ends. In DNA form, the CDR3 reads TGTGCCAGCAGCTCCGACTTCGATGAGCAGTTCTTC. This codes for CASSSDFDEQFF.